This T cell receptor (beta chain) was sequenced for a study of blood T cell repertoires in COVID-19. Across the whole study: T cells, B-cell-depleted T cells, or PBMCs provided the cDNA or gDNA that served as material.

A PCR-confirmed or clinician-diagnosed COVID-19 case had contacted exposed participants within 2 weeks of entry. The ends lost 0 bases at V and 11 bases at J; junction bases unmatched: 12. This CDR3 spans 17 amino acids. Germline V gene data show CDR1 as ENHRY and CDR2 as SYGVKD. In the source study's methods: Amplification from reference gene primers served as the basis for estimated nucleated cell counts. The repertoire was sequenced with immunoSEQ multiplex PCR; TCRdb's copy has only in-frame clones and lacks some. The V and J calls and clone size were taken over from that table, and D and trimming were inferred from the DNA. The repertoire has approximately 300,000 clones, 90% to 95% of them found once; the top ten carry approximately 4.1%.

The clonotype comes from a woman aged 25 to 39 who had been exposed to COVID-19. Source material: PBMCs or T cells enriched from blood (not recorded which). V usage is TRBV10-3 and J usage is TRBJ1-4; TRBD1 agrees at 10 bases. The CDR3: CAISESTTGGGMAKLFF. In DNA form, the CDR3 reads TGTGCCATCAGTGAGTCCACGACAGGGGGCGGAATGGCGAAACTGTTTTTT.